A selection of T cell receptor beta chains follows, all from one sample in a study of CD8+CD57+ T cells in acquired aplastic anemia. TCRdb independently ran MiXCR on the reads; one entry per CDR3 protein. The sample carries some 170,000 distinct CDR3 sequences, 45% to 55% recorded once. Sample: sorted CD4+, CD8+, or CD8+CD57+ T cells (not recorded which) from PBMCs. All receptors come from a human donor with aplastic anemia. Both conserved end residues are part of each CDR3. Each record gives: clone size, J gene, D gene, V gene, CDR3 DNA, CDR3 protein. The D gene is left open where the match is weak. Clone size is not always given. Where it is, it says once, few, many or a class for expanded clones.

clone size: .; J gene: TRBJ2-7; D gene: .; V gene: TRBV7-8; CDR3 DNA: TGTGCCAGCAGCTTAAGGCGGGAATCCTACGAGCAGTACTTC; CDR3 protein: CASSLRRESYEQYF
clone size: many; J gene: TRBJ1-5; D gene: .; V gene: TRBV6-1; CDR3 DNA: TGTGCCAGCAGCCCAACGCCGCTGGGCAATCAGCCCCAGCATTTT; CDR3 protein: CASSPTPLGNQPQHF
clone size: .; J gene: TRBJ2-7; D gene: .; V gene: TRBV6-5; CDR3 DNA: TGTGCCAGCAGTTATTTTCCAGCGGGGGACAGGGACTTC; CDR3 protein: CASSYFPAGDRDF
clone size: .; J gene: TRBJ1-1; D gene: .; V gene: TRBV27; CDR3 DNA: TGTGCCAGCAGTTTATCTTCCCTGACACGGAACACTGAAGCTTTCTTT; CDR3 protein: CASSLSSLTRNTEAFF
clone size: many; J gene: TRBJ1-1; D gene: .; V gene: TRBV7-8; CDR3 DNA: TGTGCCAGCAGCTTTGGGGTCATGAACACTGAAGCTTTCTTT; CDR3 protein: CASSFGVMNTEAFF
clone size: .; J gene: TRBJ2-7; D gene: TRBD2; V gene: TRBV10-3; CDR3 DNA: TGTGCCATCAGTGACTTAGCGGGGGGGGGCTACGAGCAGTACTTC; CDR3 protein: CAISDLAGGGYEQYF
clone size: .; J gene: TRBJ1-5; D gene: .; V gene: TRBV24-1; CDR3 DNA: TGTGCCACCAGTAATGGGCCCAATCAGCCCCAGCATTTT; CDR3 protein: CATSNGPNQPQHF
clone size: .; J gene: TRBJ2-7; D gene: .; V gene: TRBV19; CDR3 DNA: TGTGTCAGCAGTATGGGCGCCAGCTCCTACGAGCAGTACTTC; CDR3 protein: CVSSMGASSYEQYF
clone size: many; J gene: TRBJ1-6; D gene: .; V gene: TRBV19; CDR3 DNA: TGTGCCAGTAGTACAGGGTCAGGGAATTCACCCCTCCACTTT; CDR3 protein: CASSTGSGNSPLHF
clone size: .; J gene: TRBJ2-7; D gene: TRBD1; V gene: TRBV11-2; CDR3 DNA: TGTGCCAGCAGCCCCCCACGGTCCGGGACAGCAACCTACGAGCAGTACTTC; CDR3 protein: CASSPPRSGTATYEQYF
clone size: many; J gene: TRBJ1-1; D gene: .; V gene: TRBV5-1; CDR3 DNA: TGCGCCAGCAGCTTGGGAGGTGGGGGGACTGAAGCTTTCTTT; CDR3 protein: CASSLGGGGTEAFF
clone size: once; J gene: TRBJ2-1; D gene: TRBD2; V gene: TRBV20-1; CDR3 DNA: TGCAGTGCGCCAGTTCGGGCGGGAGCCGCCTACAATGAGCAGTTCTTC; CDR3 protein: CSAPVRAGAAYNEQFF
clone size: .; J gene: TRBJ2-5; D gene: TRBD1; V gene: TRBV2; CDR3 DNA: TGTGCCAGCAGTGACCGGGACAGGATAGAGACCCAGTACTTC; CDR3 protein: CASSDRDRIETQYF
clone size: .; J gene: TRBJ2-7; D gene: .; V gene: TRBV5-1; CDR3 DNA: TGCGCCAGCAGCAGGAACGAGCAGTACTTC; CDR3 protein: CASSRNEQYF
clone size: .; J gene: TRBJ1-4; D gene: .; V gene: TRBV15; CDR3 DNA: TGTGCCACCAGCAGTTCCGACAGGAGAGGCGAAAAACTGTTTTTT; CDR3 protein: CATSSSDRRGEKLFF
clone size: many; J gene: TRBJ2-3; D gene: TRBD2; V gene: TRBV19; CDR3 DNA: TGTGCCAGTAGTATCCTAGCGGGGGCAGGCACAGATACGCAGTATTTT; CDR3 protein: CASSILAGAGTDTQYF
clone size: many; J gene: TRBJ2-1; D gene: TRBD2; V gene: TRBV3-1; CDR3 DNA: TGTGCCAGCAGCCTGGGGGGGGAGACGTTCTTC; CDR3 protein: CASSLGGETFF
clone size: .; J gene: TRBJ1-5; D gene: .; V gene: TRBV2; CDR3 DNA: TGTGCCAGCAGTGAAGTATTAGGGTCCAATCAGCCCCAGCATTTT; CDR3 protein: CASSEVLGSNQPQHF
clone size: .; J gene: TRBJ1-4; D gene: TRBD1; V gene: TRBV20-1; CDR3 DNA: TGCAGTGCCTACGGACAGGGAGAAAAACTGTTTTTT; CDR3 protein: CSAYGQGEKLFF
clone size: .; J gene: TRBJ1-2; D gene: .; V gene: TRBV10-1; CDR3 DNA: TGCGCCAGCAGTGTGCAAGGACACTATGGCTACACCTTC; CDR3 protein: CASSVQGHYGYTF
clone size: many; J gene: TRBJ1-6; D gene: TRBD1; V gene: TRBV6-4; CDR3 DNA: TGTGCCAGCAGTGACCTCGGGACAGGCAGGGGTCGTTTCGGCTCACCCCTCCACTTT; CDR3 protein: CASSDLGTGRGRFGSPLHF
clone size: .; J gene: TRBJ2-2; D gene: TRBD1; V gene: TRBV2; CDR3 DNA: TGTGCCAGCAGTCGCGACAGGGACACCGGGGAGCTGTTTTTT; CDR3 protein: CASSRDRDTGELFF
clone size: many; J gene: TRBJ2-1; D gene: .; V gene: TRBV10-3; CDR3 DNA: TGTGCCATCAGTGAGTCTGGACCTTACAATGAGCAGTTCTTC; CDR3 protein: CAISESGPYNEQFF
clone size: many; J gene: TRBJ2-1; D gene: TRBD1; V gene: TRBV11-2; CDR3 DNA: TGTGCCAGCAGCTTAGGTGGGACAGGGGTAGGGGAGCAGTTCTTC; CDR3 protein: CASSLGGTGVGEQFF
clone size: .; J gene: TRBJ2-3; D gene: TRBD2; V gene: TRBV29-1; CDR3 DNA: TGCAGCGTTGGGAGGCTAGCGGGGCAAGATACGCAGTATTTT; CDR3 protein: CSVGRLAGQDTQYF
clone size: many; J gene: TRBJ2-2; D gene: .; V gene: TRBV5-4; CDR3 DNA: TGTGCCACCAAGAGGGGACACGCGAACACCGGGGAGCTGTTTTTT; CDR3 protein: CATKRGHANTGELFF
clone size: many; J gene: TRBJ1-4; D gene: TRBD1; V gene: TRBV2; CDR3 DNA: TGTGCCACGGGACAGGGGGCAACTAATGAAAAACTGTTTTTT; CDR3 protein: CATGQGATNEKLFF
clone size: many; J gene: TRBJ2-7; D gene: .; V gene: TRBV5-1; CDR3 DNA: TGCGCCAGCAGCTTGGAGGCGGGACAGCGCAATACCTACGAGCAGTACTTC; CDR3 protein: CASSLEAGQRNTYEQYF
clone size: .; J gene: TRBJ2-1; D gene: .; V gene: TRBV15; CDR3 DNA: TGTGCCACCAGCAGACAGGGCGCGAGCCGCCAGTTCTTC; CDR3 protein: CATSRQGASRQFF
clone size: .; J gene: TRBJ1-6; D gene: .; V gene: TRBV6-1; CDR3 DNA: TGTGCCAGCAGTCAATCCCCGTGGGAGATAAGCTCCTATAATTCACCCCTCCACTTT; CDR3 protein: CASSQSPWEISSYNSPLHF
clone size: .; J gene: TRBJ1-6; D gene: .; V gene: TRBV2; CDR3 DNA: TGTGCCACCTCCCTTGGTGGGTATAATTCACCCCTCCACTTT; CDR3 protein: CATSLGGYNSPLHF
clone size: many; J gene: TRBJ1-4; D gene: .; V gene: TRBV5-4; CDR3 DNA: TGTGCCAGCAGCTTGGGGGGACACTCTAATGAAAAACTGTTTTTT; CDR3 protein: CASSLGGHSNEKLFF
clone size: many; J gene: TRBJ1-1; D gene: .; V gene: TRBV5-1; CDR3 DNA: TGCGCCAGCAGCGATACCGGGACACGCGTTCCCCACACTGAAGCTTTCTTT; CDR3 protein: CASSDTGTRVPHTEAFF
clone size: many; J gene: TRBJ2-1; D gene: .; V gene: TRBV24-1; CDR3 DNA: TGTGCCACCAGTGAAAGGGGGAATGAGCAGTTCTTC; CDR3 protein: CATSERGNEQFF
clone size: .; J gene: TRBJ1-2; D gene: .; V gene: TRBV2; CDR3 DNA: TGTGCCAGCAGTGGGCTTGGGGGCTATGGCTACACCTTC; CDR3 protein: CASSGLGGYGYTF
clone size: many; J gene: TRBJ2-2; D gene: .; V gene: TRBV6-1; CDR3 DNA: TGTGCCAGCGGATGGCGGACCGGGGAGCTGTTTTTT; CDR3 protein: CASGWRTGELFF
clone size: .; J gene: TRBJ2-2; D gene: TRBD2; V gene: TRBV20-1; CDR3 DNA: TGCAGTGCTAGAGTTGGCGGGGGGCGGACCGGGGAGCTGTTTTTT; CDR3 protein: CSARVGGGRTGELFF
clone size: many; J gene: TRBJ2-2; D gene: TRBD2; V gene: TRBV20-1; CDR3 DNA: TGCAGTGCTAGAGGGACTAGCGAGAACACCGGGGAGCTGTTTTTT; CDR3 protein: CSARGTSENTGELFF
clone size: .; J gene: TRBJ1-5; D gene: .; V gene: TRBV20-1; CDR3 DNA: TGCAGTGCTAGTCGGGAGAGCAATCAGCCCCAGCATTTT; CDR3 protein: CSASRESNQPQHF
clone size: .; J gene: TRBJ2-7; D gene: TRBD1; V gene: TRBV13; CDR3 DNA: TGTGCCAGCAGCTTAGGAGGCGGGACAGGGGGCTACGAGCAGTACTTC; CDR3 protein: CASSLGGGTGGYEQYF
clone size: .; J gene: TRBJ1-1; D gene: .; V gene: TRBV19; CDR3 DNA: TGTGCCAGTACCCGGACGGCCCTGAACACTGAAGCTTTCTTT; CDR3 protein: CASTRTALNTEAFF
clone size: few; J gene: TRBJ2-3; D gene: .; V gene: TRBV7-3; CDR3 DNA: TGTGCCAGCAGCTTAAGGAGGAGAACCGGGAGCCTCTTATTAGATACGCAGTATTTT; CDR3 protein: CASSLRRRTGSLLLDTQYF